This record concerns one T cell receptor (beta chain) sequence. This clonotype showed up many times. The specificity of this receptor is unknown. It has no much larger one-base neighbor in the sample; base qualities were not kept. The data originate from a study of T cells in Graves' hyperthyroidism and ophthalmopathy (dated by TCRdb to between 2018 and 2020). As for the study more broadly: Peripheral blood was sampled at the time of initial diagnosis, prior to any treatment. TCR V-J signatures able to tell the groups apart were searched for in a discovery cohort of 90 to 100 patients, of whom approximately 40 had Graves' ophthalmopathy and more than 55 had stable Graves' hyperthyroidism. TCR Vbeta CDR3 sequencing of 120 to 150 peripheral blood samples (43 ophthalmopathy, under 80 hyperthyroidism and roughly 17 progressor patients) is reported in the paper. The 100 or so discovery patients were divided at random into training and test sets in a 7:3 ratio. The study also compared thyroid tissue and blood T-cell repertoires from 6 or 7 Graves' hyperthyroidism patients. Once sampling was done, hyperthyroidism patients were given methimazole at a starting dose of 30 mg daily, whereas ophthalmopathy patients were given high-dose intravenous methylprednisolone. Prospective prediction of ophthalmopathy was tested in an independent validation cohort consisting of 18 to 20 hyperthyroidism patients and over 15 patients who later progressed to ophthalmopathy.

What the authors observed across the whole study: Most expanded thyroid clonotypes (frequency above 0.001) were also found in blood, which suggests that blood repertoires may mirror thyroid immune responses. Sample size was not statistically predetermined, and investigators were not blinded to group allocation. A model built on a 13 V-J signature distinguished ophthalmopathy from stable hyperthyroidism, reaching around 88% sensitivity and 81.08% specificity in cross-validation and 80%/75% in testing. In validation, the model predicted progression to ophthalmopathy with over 65% sensitivity and roughly 75% specificity, a median of 6.5 months before onset.

Amplification of TCR beta CDR3 regions was carried out from RNA transcripts. For the first round of RT-PCR on the TCR CDR3, the HTBI primer set was used together with the Qiagen OneStep RT-PCR kit. Libraries were constructed in a second round of multiplex PCR, after which size selection and purification were carried out. Libraries were sequenced paired-end with 100 bp reads on an Illumina HiSeq2000. The published analysis was carried out like this. SOAPnuke was used to process the raw data, removing reads that contained adapters or uncalled bases, had a mean Phred below 15, or lacked an exact match to the constant primer or identifier. High-quality paired reads were merged with COPE v1.2.5, and unique nucleotide sequences were defined as clonotypes. MiTCR v1.1 was used to align clonotypes to the IMGT TRBV, TRBD and TRBJ reference segments. Analysis was restricted to V-J combinations with a frequency above 0.0001, which covered over 98% of repertoires. The TCS score was defined as the ratio of F50 (clonal expansion) to E x V (chaos), calculated using BLOSUM62-based TCRdist between CDR3 peptides within each V-J. Welch's t-statistics and random forest reduced 514 V-J features to about 12, which were used in a naive Bayes classifier (R e1071). The public reads were reprocessed in TCRdb via fastp at Q25 and MiXCR, keeping in-frame beta chains. Here each entry gathers all rows of one CDR3 protein and keeps the most common genes and DNA. The authors' filters were not applied to this entry. This sample has 300,000 to 450,000 distinct CDR3 sequences in its table, and roughly a sixth of those were observed once. Approximately 30% of the sample is taken by the ten largest.

The CDR3 holds 12 amino acids from the cysteine to the phenylalanine. Only the CDR3 portion is preserved as DNA: 36 bases, with reading frame beginning at the first base. For CDR1 and CDR2, the germline V gene (reference sequence) lists DFQATT and SNEGSKA. Trimming takes 5 bases from V and 3 bases from J, and the germline ends sit 11 bases apart. Hyperthyroidism patients were newly diagnosed, with disease duration under 2 months, and aged 18 to 65 years. The study excluded patients with uncontrolled infections, other autoimmune diseases, pregnancy or lactation. Clinical symptoms, serum thyroxine and TRAb, thyroid ultrasound, and orbital computed tomography formed the basis for the diagnoses. Blood from progressor patients was drawn when they were first diagnosed with hyperthyroidism, before any ophthalmopathy symptoms appeared. PBMCs were separated from roughly 9.6 ml of fresh peripheral blood using Ficoll-Paque density gradient centrifugation. Patients classed as progressors first received a Graves' hyperthyroidism diagnosis and then went on to develop ophthalmopathy during follow-up. Total RNA was extracted using Trizol reagent, and RNA quality was assessed on an Agilent 2100 Bioanalyzer.

Sample: blood. This receptor was obtained from a woman aged 25-40 years with Graves' hyperthyroidism that later progressed to Graves' ophthalmopathy. In this chain, TRBV20-1 is recombined with TRBJ2-7; the D match is possibly TRBD1 or TRBD2, with 5 bases aligned in each. The CDR3: CSAEAGSYEQYF. The nucleotide sequence is TGCAGTGCTGAGGCAGGGAGCTACGAGCAGTACTTC.